This T cell receptor (beta chain) was captured by sequencing in a study of cytomegalovirus exposure and HLA in healthy donors. PCR used 60 Vbeta primers and 13 Jbeta primers. Sequencing was performed with immunoSEQ multiplex PCR; in TCRdb, only in-frame clones are kept and a portion is missing. The data contain roughly 110,000 clones, roughly 70% of them singletons. This clone was seen more than once but under ten times. Its antigen is still unknown. General study findings and limits: Earlier analysis found most TCR beta V segments productive about 90% or about 30% of the time.

The source of this sequence is a male donor in good health and CMV-seropositive. Sequenced material: PBMCs.

The CDR3 sequence is CASSFISLRTPRSTTGTYEQYF. Written as DNA, the CDR3 is TGTGCCAGCAGTTTTATCTCGTTGCGTACACCACGATCAACGACAGGGACCTACGAGCAGTACTTC. This chain connects TRBV28 to TRBJ2-7; TRBD1 matches 7 bases. Germline trimming cut 3 bases from V and 2 bases from J; bases unmatched to any gene: 28. The CDR3 runs 22 residues. Germline V gene lookup returns CDR1 MDHEN and CDR2 SYDVKM.